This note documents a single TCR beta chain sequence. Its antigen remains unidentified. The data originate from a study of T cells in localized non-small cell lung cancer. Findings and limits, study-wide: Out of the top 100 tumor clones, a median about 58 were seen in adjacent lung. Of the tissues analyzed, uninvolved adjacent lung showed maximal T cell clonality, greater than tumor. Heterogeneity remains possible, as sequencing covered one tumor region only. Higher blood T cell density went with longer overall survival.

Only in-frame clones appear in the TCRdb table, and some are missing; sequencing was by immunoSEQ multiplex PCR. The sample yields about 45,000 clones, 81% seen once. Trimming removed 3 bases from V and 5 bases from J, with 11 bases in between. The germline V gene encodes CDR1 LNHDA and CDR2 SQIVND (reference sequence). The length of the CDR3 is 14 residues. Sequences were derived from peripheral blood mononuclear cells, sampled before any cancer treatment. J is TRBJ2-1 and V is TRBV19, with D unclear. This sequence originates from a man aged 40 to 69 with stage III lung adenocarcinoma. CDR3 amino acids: CASSIFGFNNEQFF. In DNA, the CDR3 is TGTGCCAGTAGTATCTTTGGGTTCAACAATGAGCAGTTCTTC. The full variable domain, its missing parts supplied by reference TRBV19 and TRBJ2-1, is DGGITQSPKYLFRKEGQNVTLSCEQNLNHDAMYWYRQDPGQGLRLIYYSQIVNDFQKGDIAEGYSVSREKKESFPLTVTSAQKNPTAFYLCASSIFGFNNEQFFGPGTRLTVL.